Described below is a single T cell receptor (beta chain) sequence and its context. This sample is part of a study of blood T cell repertoires in COVID-19. TCRdb's table, derived via immunoSEQ multiplex PCR, lists solely in-frame clones and lacks some. The sample has under 75,000 clones; about two thirds are singletons. CDR1 is SNHLY and CDR2 is FYNNEI in the germline V gene. This CDR3 spans 14 amino acids. Trimming removed 3 bases from V and 4 bases from J, with 10 bases in between. The sample was peripheral blood. This sequence was found in an older woman with COVID-19, enrolled during active disease. The genes are TRBV2 and TRBJ1-5; TRBD1 might be the D (6 bases). CDR3 loop: CASSEIQGNQPQHF. The CDR3 region has the DNA TGTGCCAGCAGTGAGATTCAGGGGAATCAGCCCCAGCATTTT.